These T cell receptor beta chains were read from a single sample in a study of blood T cell repertoires in COVID-19. Generated by immunoSEQ multiplex PCR, the TCRdb table keeps only in-frame clones and is missing some. The sample has about 670,000 clones; about 90% are singletons. The sequencing sample was made of peripheral blood. The source is a woman between 18 and 29 years old with acute or convalescent COVID-19. Both conserved end residues are part of each CDR3. D genes are given only for firm matches. Some rows have no size entry. The others give once, few or many, or a class for an expanded clone.

size: once; V: TRBV27; D: NA; J: TRBJ1-3; CDR3: CASSLQGNHERNTIYF; DNA: TGTGCCAGCAGTTTACAGGGTAATCATGAGAGAAACACCATATATTTT
size: NA; V: TRBV5-6; D: TRBD1; J: TRBJ1-3; CDR3: CASSPGGSSGNTIYF; DNA: TGTGCCAGCAGCCCAGGGGGCAGCTCTGGAAACACCATATATTTT
size: NA; V: TRBV5-1; D: NA; J: TRBJ1-1; CDR3: CASSLGVRTQNTEAFF; DNA: TGCGCCAGCAGCTTGGGAGTTCGGACTCAGAACACTGAAGCTTTCTTT
size: once; V: TRBV19; D: TRBD1; J: TRBJ2-2; CDR3: CASRTGTGELFF; DNA: TGTGCCAGCCGGACAGGCACCGGGGAGCTGTTTTTT
size: NA; V: TRBV7-3; D: NA; J: TRBJ1-2; CDR3: CASSPGQLSNYGYTF; DNA: TGTGCCAGCAGCCCCGGACAGCTCTCTAACTATGGCTACACCTTC
size: once; V: TRBV29-1; D: NA; J: TRBJ2-7; CDR3: CSVGEPYEQYF; DNA: TGCAGCGTCGGAGAACCTTACGAGCAGTACTTC
size: NA; V: TRBV19; D: NA; J: TRBJ1-1; CDR3: CASSGGSIRNTEAFF; DNA: TGTGCCAGTAGTGGTGGCAGTATTCGGAACACTGAAGCTTTCTTT
size: NA; V: TRBV5-1; D: NA; J: TRBJ1-5; CDR3: CASSLEGGNQPQHF; DNA: TGCGCCAGCAGCTTGGAAGGGGGAAATCAGCCCCAGCATTTT
size: NA; V: TRBV2; D: TRBD1; J: TRBJ1-2; CDR3: CASSLGTGDGYTF; DNA: TGTGCCAGCAGTCTTGGGACAGGGGATGGCTACACCTTC
size: NA; V: TRBV30; D: NA; J: TRBJ2-1; CDR3: CAWTSSRGSEQFF; DNA: TGTGCCTGGACCTCCAGCCGGGGTAGTGAGCAGTTCTTC
size: NA; V: TRBV3-1/TRBV3-2; D: NA; J: TRBJ1-2; CDR3: CASTRGEGPRGGYTF; DNA: TGTGCCAGCACTCGGGGGGAGGGGCCCCGCGGTGGCTACACCTTC
size: NA; V: TRBV6-1; D: NA; J: TRBJ1-5; CDR3: CASSAERGGFGNQPQHF; DNA: TGTGCCAGCAGTGCTGAGCGAGGGGGATTTGGCAATCAGCCCCAGCATTTT
size: NA; V: TRBV7-8; D: NA; J: TRBJ1-2; CDR3: CASSADFLRGYTF; DNA: TGTGCCAGCAGCGCGGACTTTCTCCGAGGCTACACCTTC
size: NA; V: TRBV30; D: TRBD1; J: TRBJ2-1; CDR3: CALHPGTGYNEQFF; DNA: TGTGCCTTACACCCCGGGACAGGGTACAATGAGCAGTTCTTC
size: NA; V: TRBV19; D: NA; J: TRBJ1-2; CDR3: CASSIPPGHIYGYTF; DNA: TGTGCCAGTAGTATCCCGCCGGGACACATCTATGGCTACACCTTC
size: NA; V: TRBV18; D: NA; J: TRBJ1-1; CDR3: CASSPLESTNTEAFF; DNA: TGTGCCAGCTCACCATTAGAGTCCACGAACACTGAAGCTTTCTTT
size: NA; V: TRBV27; D: NA; J: TRBJ1-2; CDR3: CASSLALGQPYGYTF; DNA: TGTGCCAGCAGTCTAGCCCTCGGGCAGCCCTATGGCTACACCTTC
size: once; V: TRBV3-1/TRBV3-2; D: TRBD2; J: TRBJ2-1; CDR3: CASSQDTGTLGGVRYNEQFF; DNA: TGTGCCAGCAGCCAAGACACGGGTACACTGGGGGGGGTTAGATACAATGAGCAGTTCTTC
size: once; V: TRBV2; D: TRBD2; J: TRBJ2-3; CDR3: CASSEARGGGSTDTQYF; DNA: TGTGCCAGCAGTGAAGCGCGAGGCGGGGGAAGCACAGATACGCAGTATTTT
size: NA; V: TRBV12-5; D: NA; J: TRBJ1-5; CDR3: CASGTYEPQHF; DNA: TGTGCTAGTGGTACCTATGAGCCCCAGCATTTT
size: NA; V: TRBV19; D: TRBD1; J: TRBJ1-1; CDR3: CASSPRTGMNTEAFF; DNA: TGTGCCAGTAGTCCCAGGACAGGGATGAACACTGAAGCTTTCTTT
size: NA; V: TRBV7-8; D: TRBD1; J: TRBJ2-7; CDR3: CASSFPGQGFNEQYF; DNA: TGTGCCAGCAGCTTCCCGGGACAGGGGTTCAACGAGCAGTACTTC
size: NA; V: TRBV6-5; D: NA; J: TRBJ1-2; CDR3: CASSYSMGGYGYTF; DNA: TGTGCCAGCAGTTACTCGATGGGAGGGTATGGCTACACCTTC
size: NA; V: TRBV29-1; D: NA; J: TRBJ1-6; CDR3: CRVHDSNSPLHF; DNA: TGCAGGGTCCACGACAGTAATTCACCCCTCCACTTT
size: NA; V: TRBV3-1/TRBV3-2; D: NA; J: TRBJ1-1; CDR3: CASSQDPGVVEAFF; DNA: TGTGCCAGCAGCCAAGATCCCGGGGTGGTTGAAGCTTTCTTT
size: NA; V: TRBV18; D: TRBD1; J: TRBJ1-3; CDR3: CASSPLGTGSGNTIYF; DNA: TGTGCCAGCTCACCCCTCGGGACAGGGTCTGGAAACACCATATATTTT
size: NA; V: TRBV2; D: TRBD2; J: TRBJ2-1; CDR3: CASGRSGGNEQFF; DNA: TGTGCCAGTGGGAGAAGCGGGGGCAATGAGCAGTTCTTC
size: NA; V: TRBV27; D: NA; J: TRBJ1-1; CDR3: CASSHRQGTTMNTEAFF; DNA: TGTGCCAGCAGTCACCGTCAAGGGACAACAATGAACACTGAAGCTTTCTTT
size: NA; V: TRBV6-5; D: TRBD2; J: TRBJ2-7; CDR3: CASSYGDPGGEQYF; DNA: TGTGCCAGCAGTTACGGCGACCCGGGGGGCGAGCAGTACTTC
size: NA; V: TRBV27; D: NA; J: TRBJ2-7; CDR3: CASSPTQGREQYF; DNA: TGTGCCAGCAGTCCCACCCAGGGTAGGGAGCAGTACTTC
size: NA; V: TRBV27; D: NA; J: TRBJ2-3; CDR3: CASREQGTDGTDTQYF; DNA: TGTGCCAGCAGGGAACAGGGCACAGACGGCACAGATACGCAGTATTTT
size: NA; V: TRBV24-1; D: TRBD1; J: TRBJ1-5; CDR3: CATSHRGSNQPQHF; DNA: TGTGCCACCAGTCACAGGGGGAGCAATCAGCCCCAGCATTTT
size: NA; V: TRBV7-2; D: TRBD1; J: TRBJ2-1; CDR3: CASSKNGQGYDEQFF; DNA: TGTGCCAGCAGCAAAAACGGACAGGGGTACGATGAGCAGTTCTTC
size: NA; V: TRBV9; D: NA; J: TRBJ2-1; CDR3: CASSGRGFPSYNEQFF; DNA: TGTGCCAGCAGCGGACGGGGGTTCCCGTCCTACAATGAGCAGTTCTTC
size: NA; V: TRBV23-1; D: NA; J: TRBJ1-2; CDR3: CASSQSGEWCLLCGYTF; DNA: TGCGCCAGCAGTCAATCCGGGGAGTGGTGCTTGCTATGCGGCTACACCTTC
size: NA; V: TRBV27; D: NA; J: TRBJ2-7; CDR3: CASSSPDREVYEQYF; DNA: TGTGCCAGCAGTTCTCCCGACAGGGAGGTCTACGAGCAGTACTTC
size: once; V: TRBV18; D: NA; J: TRBJ1-1; CDR3: CASSPRGGADTEAFF; DNA: TGTGCCAGCTCACCAAGGGGGGGGGCTGACACTGAAGCTTTCTTT
size: NA; V: TRBV6-4; D: TRBD2; J: TRBJ2-7; CDR3: CASSDRPGGVETSGEQYF; DNA: TGTGCCAGCAGTGACAGACCGGGAGGAGTGGAAACTAGTGGCGAGCAGTACTTC
size: NA; V: TRBV7-9; D: NA; J: TRBJ1-4; CDR3: CASSLFSNEKLFF; DNA: TGTGCCAGCAGCCTCTTTTCTAATGAAAAACTGTTTTTT
size: once; V: TRBV30; D: TRBD1; J: TRBJ1-4; CDR3: CAWSRDRLATNEKLFF; DNA: TGTGCCTGGTCTAGGGACAGGCTTGCAACTAATGAAAAACTGTTTTTT
size: NA; V: TRBV11-3; D: NA; J: TRBJ2-3; CDR3: CASAPNTDTQYF; DNA: TGTGCCAGCGCTCCTAATACAGATACGCAGTATTTT